Sequencing of this T cell receptor (beta chain) was carried out in a study of T cells in Graves' hyperthyroidism and ophthalmopathy. Study conclusions and caveats: Researchers found most expanded thyroid clonotypes above 0.001 in blood as well.

RNA transcripts provided the source from which TCR beta CDR3 regions were amplified. When the TCR CDR3 underwent first-round RT-PCR, the HTBI primer set was used. One entry per CDR3 protein results from TCRdb running MiXCR on the multiplex PCR reads. The sample holds around 270,000 distinct CDR3 sequences, about 19% seen once. Patients with ophthalmopathy all had a Clinical Activity Score of at least 3, a NOSPECS grade of at least 4 and duration under 3 months. It was uncontrolled infection, other autoimmune disease, pregnancy or lactation that excluded patients. Clinical symptoms, serum thyroxine and TRAb, thyroid ultrasound and orbital computed tomography were used for the diagnoses. This CDR3 spans 15 amino acids. V was pared by 3 bases and J by 8 bases, with 5 bases of the junction left unmatched. CDR1 SGHDT and CDR2 YYEEEE come from the germline V gene. This clonotype was recorded a few times. Its antigen remains unidentified.

The sample consisted of blood. This sequence joins TRBV5-6 and TRBJ2-2, with 12 bases matching TRBD1. The receptor's source is a man aged 45 to 65 with Graves' ophthalmopathy. This CDR3 reads CASSSGQGAPGELFF. The CDR3 nucleotides are TGTGCCAGCAGCTCGGGACAGGGGGCGCCTGGGGAGCTGTTTTTT.